These T cell receptor beta chains were read from a single sample in a study of blood T cell repertoires in COVID-19. Data came from immunoSEQ multiplex PCR; TCRdb stores just in-frame clones and leaves some out. The sample has 250,000 to 300,000 clones; approximately 87% are singletons. The specimen sequenced was peripheral blood. The source is a man between 60 and 70 years old who had recovered from COVID-19. CDR3s include the opening cysteine and the closing phenylalanine or tryptophan. The D gene is left open where the match is weak. Not every row has a clone size; where given, it reads once, few, many or a size class.

DNA | CDR3 | size | J | D | V | length
TGTGCCAGCAGCTTAGGACAGGGGAGTGACGGGACCCAGTACTTC | CASSLGQGSDGTQYF | . | TRBJ2-5 | TRBD1 | TRBV7-6 | 15
TGTGCCAGCAGCTTCGATGGCGGTAGGATTCCTGAAGCTTTCTTT | CASSFDGGRIPEAFF | . | TRBJ1-1 | . | TRBV5-4 | 15
TGTGCCTGGAGATACAGGGGGCGTGCCGTTACCTACGAGCAGTACTTC | CAWRYRGRAVTYEQYF | . | TRBJ2-7 | TRBD1 | TRBV30 | 16
TGTGCCAGCAGCGGGCAGGGACAGGGAGGAAACACCATATATTTT | CASSGQGQGGNTIYF | . | TRBJ1-3 | TRBD1 | TRBV7-8 | 15
TGTGCCTGGAGTAGGACAGGGAGTAGCAATCAGCCCCAGCATTTT | CAWSRTGSSNQPQHF | . | TRBJ1-5 | TRBD1 | TRBV30 | 15
TGTGCCAGCAGTAAACAGGGGGCAGCCTACGAGCAGTACTTC | CASSKQGAAYEQYF | . | TRBJ2-7 | TRBD1 | TRBV6-5 | 14
TGTGCCAGCACCGTCACGGCAGGGGGTATTGATGATACGCAGTATTTT | CASTVTAGGIDDTQYF | . | TRBJ2-3 | TRBD1 | TRBV7-9 | 16
TGTGCCAGCAGTTACTCGAGGGACAGGGCTATGAGAGAGCTGTTTTTT | CASSYSRDRAMRELFF | . | TRBJ2-2 | TRBD1 | TRBV6-5 | 16
TGCGCCAGCAGCTTGGGCGAAAGCACAGATACGCAGTATTTT | CASSLGESTDTQYF | . | TRBJ2-3 | . | TRBV5-1 | 14
TGTGCCAGCAGCCCCAATATCACTAGCGGGCGCTCCTACGAGCAGTACTTC | CASSPNITSGRSYEQYF | . | TRBJ2-7 | TRBD2 | TRBV3-1/TRBV3-2 | 17
TGTGCCAGCAGCACGAGAAGGACTAGCGGCAGCACAGATACGCAGTATTTT | CASSTRRTSGSTDTQYF | . | TRBJ2-3 | TRBD2 | TRBV7-3 | 17
TGTGCCAGCAGCTTTACAGGGGATGATGGCTACACCTTC | CASSFTGDDGYTF | . | TRBJ1-2 | TRBD1 | TRBV7-9 | 13
TGCGCCAGCAGTGAGGGGACTAGCGGGATCTACGAGCAGTACTTC | CASSEGTSGIYEQYF | few | TRBJ2-7 | TRBD2 | TRBV10-1 | 15
TGTGCCAGCAGTGAAGTGGCGGGTAGCACAGATACGCAGTATTTT | CASSEVAGSTDTQYF | . | TRBJ2-3 | . | TRBV6-1 | 15
TGCGCCAGCAGCTCCCGGACAGGGGGCCTACAAGAGACCCAGTACTTC | CASSSRTGGLQETQYF | . | TRBJ2-5 | TRBD1 | TRBV5-1 | 16
TGTGCCAGCAGAGGGACAGGGGCTTCGTACGAGCAGTACTTC | CASRGTGASYEQYF | . | TRBJ2-7 | TRBD1 | TRBV6-5 | 14
TGTGCCAGCAGCCAAGGCGTCATTAGTAATTCACCCCTCCACTTT | CASSQGVISNSPLHF | . | TRBJ1-6 | . | TRBV3-1/TRBV3-2 | 15
TGCGCCAGCAGTGATAGGGGAAGAAACACTGAAGCTTTCTTT | CASSDRGRNTEAFF | few | TRBJ1-1 | . | TRBV10-2 | 14
TGTGCCAGCAGTGAAACCACTAGCGGTCAAGAGACCCAGTACTTC | CASSETTSGQETQYF | . | TRBJ2-5 | TRBD2 | TRBV6-1 | 15
TGTGCCAGCCAAGTGGGAGGACGGTATGAAAAACTGTTTTTT | CASQVGGRYEKLFF | . | TRBJ1-4 | . | TRBV19 | 14
TGTGCCAGCAGGAGGACAGCATATGATGGGGCGCAGTATTTT | CASRRTAYDGAQYF | . | TRBJ2-3 | . | TRBV6-5 | 14
TGTGCCACCAGTGATTTGTCAGGGTTGGGTACCGGGGAGCTGTTTTTT | CATSDLSGLGTGELFF | once | TRBJ2-2 | . | TRBV24-1 | 16
TGTGCCAGCTCACCGTTTGGACTAGCGGGGGGGACTAGCACAGATACGCAGTATTTT | CASSPFGLAGGTSTDTQYF | . | TRBJ2-3 | TRBD2 | TRBV18 | 19
TGTGCCAGCAGTTATTCGGGGGTCACTGAAGCTTTCTTT | CASSYSGVTEAFF | . | TRBJ1-1 | . | TRBV6-6 | 13
TGTGCCAGCAGTTTCCTGGGGGGGCCTCTCTCCTACGAGCAGTACTTC | CASSFLGGPLSYEQYF | . | TRBJ2-7 | . | TRBV27 | 16
TGTGCCAGCAGCTTAGGGGGGACTAAGAATCAGCCCCAGCATTTT | CASSLGGTKNQPQHF | . | TRBJ1-5 | . | TRBV11-2 | 15
TGTGCCAGCAGCTTAGAACCCGGTGTCCATGAGCAGTTCTTC | CASSLEPGVHEQFF | few | TRBJ2-1 | . | TRBV11-2 | 14
TGTGCCAGCCGTCCTTTCTTCTCTGGAAACACCATATATTTT | CASRPFFSGNTIYF | once | TRBJ1-3 | . | TRBV11-2 | 14
TGTGCCAGCAGTCTTCCAGGCGTTTCTAACTATGGCTACACCTTC | CASSLPGVSNYGYTF | . | TRBJ1-2 | . | TRBV28 | 15
TGTGCCAGCTCCGGACCGGGAAACACTGAAGCTTTCTTT | CASSGPGNTEAFF | . | TRBJ1-1 | . | TRBV18 | 13
TGTGCCAGCAGCCCTACTAGGGATGCGCAGTATTTT | CASSPTRDAQYF | . | TRBJ2-3 | . | TRBV7-2 | 12
TGCGCCAGCAGCTTGGCCGGACCGTGGAGGGATGAGCAGTTCTTC | CASSLAGPWRDEQFF | . | TRBJ2-1 | . | TRBV5-1 | 15
TGTGCCAGCAGTTTATCGGGGGTTGAAAAACTGTTTTTT | CASSLSGVEKLFF | few | TRBJ1-4 | . | TRBV12-3/TRBV12-4 | 13
TGTGCCAGCAGTTTACCCGGGGTGGGCTCCTACGAGCAGTACTTC | CASSLPGVGSYEQYF | . | TRBJ2-7 | . | TRBV28 | 15
TGTGCCAGCAGTGACCCCCGTGAAAAACTGTTTTTT | CASSDPREKLFF | . | TRBJ1-4 | . | TRBV6-1 | 12
TGTGCCAGTAGTGAAGGGACAGGTCGTCAGCCCCAGCATTTT | CASSEGTGRQPQHF | . | TRBJ1-5 | TRBD1 | TRBV19 | 14
TGTGCCAGCAGCCCTCGGGGGGGGCTGAGGACTGAAGCTTTCTTT | CASSPRGGLRTEAFF | few | TRBJ1-1 | . | TRBV7-9 | 15
TGCAGCGTTGCTCAGTCCTCCTACGAGCAGTACTTC | CSVAQSSYEQYF | few | TRBJ2-7 | . | TRBV29-1 | 12
TGTGCCAGACCCCCAGCGGGACAGGTTAGCACAGATACGCAGTATTTT | CARPPAGQVSTDTQYF | once | TRBJ2-3 | . | TRBV21-1 | 16
TGTGCCAGCAGCCGAGTCGTTCCCCGCGGACCCCTCCACTTT | CASSRVVPRGPLHF | few | TRBJ1-6 | . | TRBV7-8 | 14
TGTGCCAGCAGTTCTGGGACAGGGCCTTCACCCCTCCACTTT | CASSSGTGPSPLHF | . | TRBJ1-6 | TRBD1 | TRBV6-5 | 14
TGTGCCAGCAGTACCGGACAGAGCGCTGAAGCTTTCTTT | CASSTGQSAEAFF | . | TRBJ1-1 | . | TRBV6-6 | 13
TGTGCCAGCAGCCGTGGACAGGGCCTCGAGACCCAGTACTTC | CASSRGQGLETQYF | . | TRBJ2-5 | TRBD1 | TRBV5-4 | 14
TGCGCCAGCAGCTATGGGGGACAAGGCTTAGCCAAAAACATTCAGTACTTC | CASSYGGQGLAKNIQYF | . | TRBJ2-4 | . | TRBV5-1 | 17
TGTGCCAGTAAACAAACAGTGAACACTGAAGCTTTCTTT | CASKQTVNTEAFF | . | TRBJ1-1 | . | TRBV27 | 13
TGTGCCAGTAGTATTGGACAGGGCAAAGCGGATGGCTACACCTTC | CASSIGQGKADGYTF | . | TRBJ1-2 | TRBD1 | TRBV19 | 15
TGTGCCAGCTCACCGCTAGCGGGGGACCTAAACAATGAGCAGTTCTTC | CASSPLAGDLNNEQFF | . | TRBJ2-1 | TRBD2 | TRBV18 | 16
TGTGCCAGCAGCTTCATGCGGGGCGGGGGGACAGATACGCAGTATTTT | CASSFMRGGGTDTQYF | . | TRBJ2-3 | TRBD2 | TRBV7-6 | 16
TGCGCCAGCAGCCGCGGTGGTCTAGAAACTTTGGATAAACGCACAGATACGCAGTATTTT | CASSRGGLETLDKRTDTQYF | . | TRBJ2-3 | . | TRBV5-1 | 20
TGCGCCAGCAGCTTGGCGGCTAGCGGGAGTGTGAACAATGAGCAGTTCTTC | CASSLAASGSVNNEQFF | . | TRBJ2-1 | TRBD2 | TRBV5-1 | 17
TGTGCCAGTAGCACCTCGGCGGGAGGCAATACAGATACGCAGTATTTT | CASSTSAGGNTDTQYF | . | TRBJ2-3 | TRBD2 | TRBV19 | 16
TGTGCCAGCAGCGCAACTCGGCAGGGTGAAGCTTTCTTT | CASSATRQGEAFF | once | TRBJ1-1 | . | TRBV3-1/TRBV3-2 | 13
TGTGCCAGTAGCACGGGACAGGGCAACAATGAGCAGTTCTTC | CASSTGQGNNEQFF | . | TRBJ2-1 | TRBD1 | TRBV19 | 14
TGTGCCAGCAGTCTTAGTACTTCTTCACCCCTCCACTTT | CASSLSTSSPLHF | once | TRBJ1-6 | . | TRBV5-4 | 13
TGCAGCGTTGCTGTGGGAGCGGGGCGGGGGGAGACCCAGTACTTC | CSVAVGAGRGETQYF | . | TRBJ2-5 | TRBD2 | TRBV29-1 | 15
TGTGCCAGCAGCTCGGTGACTGATCCATACAATGAGCAGTTCTTC | CASSSVTDPYNEQFF | . | TRBJ2-1 | . | TRBV7-9 | 15
TGTGCCAGCAGTTACTACAGGGGGGCCAAAAACATTCAGTACTTC | CASSYYRGAKNIQYF | . | TRBJ2-4 | TRBD1 | TRBV6-5 | 15
TGTGCCAGCGATCTAGGGGGCGTCACCGGGGAGCTGTTTTTT | CASDLGGVTGELFF | few | TRBJ2-2 | TRBD1 | TRBV6-6 | 14
TGTGCCAGCAGTTTCCAACAGGGAAACGAGCAGTACTTC | CASSFQQGNEQYF | . | TRBJ2-7 | . | TRBV6-1 | 13